This T cell receptor beta chain is drawn from a study of CD8 T cells in Susac syndrome. The V end was cut by 6 bases, the J end by 5 bases, with 16 bases between. This CDR3 is 15 amino acids long. The germline V gene encodes CDR1 MNHEY and CDR2 SVGEGT. RNA, at about 0.5 to 1 ug, was reverse transcribed with random hexamers. One entry per CDR3 protein, called by TCRdb with MiXCR from the immunoSEQ multiplex PCR reads. The sample records 130,000 to 150,000 distinct CDR3 sequences, 90% to 95% being singletons. The sequencing sample was made of CD8+ T cells from PBMCs. The TCR was taken from a human donor in good health. The genes are TRBV6-2 or TRBV6-3 and TRBJ2-2; possibly TRBD2 for D (6 bases). The CDR3 DNA reads TGTGCCAGCAGCCCCAGGAGGGTTGAAACCGGGGAGCTGTTTTTT. Translating it yields CASSPRRVETGELFF.